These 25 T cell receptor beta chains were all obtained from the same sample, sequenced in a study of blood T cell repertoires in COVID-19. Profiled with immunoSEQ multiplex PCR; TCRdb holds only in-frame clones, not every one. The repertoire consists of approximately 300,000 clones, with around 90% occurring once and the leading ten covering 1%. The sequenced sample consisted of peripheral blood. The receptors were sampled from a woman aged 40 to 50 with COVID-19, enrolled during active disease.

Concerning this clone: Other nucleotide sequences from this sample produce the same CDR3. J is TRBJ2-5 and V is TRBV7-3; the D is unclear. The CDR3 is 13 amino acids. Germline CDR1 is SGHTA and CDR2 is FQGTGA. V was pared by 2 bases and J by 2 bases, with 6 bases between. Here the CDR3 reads CASSLGQQETQYF. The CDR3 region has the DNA TGTGCCAGCAGCTTAGGGCAGCAAGAGACCCAGTACTTC.

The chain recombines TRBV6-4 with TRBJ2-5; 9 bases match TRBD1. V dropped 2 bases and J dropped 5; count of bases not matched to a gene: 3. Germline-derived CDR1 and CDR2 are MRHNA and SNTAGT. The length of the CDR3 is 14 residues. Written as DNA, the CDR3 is TGTGCCAGCAGTGACCGGACAGGGGTGGAGACCCAGTACTTC. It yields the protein CASSDRTGVETQYF.

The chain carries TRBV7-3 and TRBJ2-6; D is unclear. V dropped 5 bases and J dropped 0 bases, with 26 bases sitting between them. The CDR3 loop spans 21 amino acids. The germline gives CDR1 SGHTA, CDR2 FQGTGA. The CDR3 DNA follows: TGTGCCAGCAGCCAGGAAGTACCCAACGGTGCTTTGGACTCTGGGGCCAACGTCCTGACTTTC. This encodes CASSQEVPNGALDSGANVLTF.

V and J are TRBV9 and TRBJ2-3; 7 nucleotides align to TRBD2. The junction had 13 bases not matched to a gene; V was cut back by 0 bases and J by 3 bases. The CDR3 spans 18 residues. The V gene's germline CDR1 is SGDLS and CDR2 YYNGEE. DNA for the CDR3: TGTGCCAGCAGCGTAGCTACGGGGGGTACGGGTACAACAGATACGCAGTATTTT. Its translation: CASSVATGGTGTTDTQYF.

Written as DNA, the CDR3 is TGTGCCAGCAGTTACTCGCCGGACAGATCATGGGCTTTCTTT. Translating gives CASSYSPDRSWAFF. This chain links TRBV6-2 or TRBV6-3 with TRBJ1-1; possible D gene TRBD1, 6 bases. The CDR3 totals 14 residues. CDR1 MNHEY and CDR2 SVGEGT come from the germline V gene. V shed 0 bases and J shed 11 bases, with 16 bases lying between them.

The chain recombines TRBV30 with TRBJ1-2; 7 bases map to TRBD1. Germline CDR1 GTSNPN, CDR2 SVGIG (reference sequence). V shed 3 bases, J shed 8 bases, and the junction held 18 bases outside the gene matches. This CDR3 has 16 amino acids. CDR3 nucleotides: TGTGCCTGGAGACCTAGGGGGGCCAGGGGGAGTGAAGGCTACACCTTC. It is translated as CAWRPRGARGSEGYTF. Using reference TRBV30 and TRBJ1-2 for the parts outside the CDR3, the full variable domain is SQTIHQWPATLVQPVGSPLSLECTVEGTSNPNLYWYRQAAGRGLQLLFYSVGIGQISSEVPQNLSASRPQDRQFILSSKKLLLSDSGFYLCAWRPRGARGSEGYTFGSGTRLTVV.

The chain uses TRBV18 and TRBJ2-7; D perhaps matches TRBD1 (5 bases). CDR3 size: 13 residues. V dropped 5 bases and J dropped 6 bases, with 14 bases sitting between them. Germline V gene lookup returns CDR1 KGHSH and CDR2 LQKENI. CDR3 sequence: CASSTQGPLEQYF. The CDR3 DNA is TGTGCCAGCTCAACTCAGGGTCCCCTCGAGCAGTACTTC.

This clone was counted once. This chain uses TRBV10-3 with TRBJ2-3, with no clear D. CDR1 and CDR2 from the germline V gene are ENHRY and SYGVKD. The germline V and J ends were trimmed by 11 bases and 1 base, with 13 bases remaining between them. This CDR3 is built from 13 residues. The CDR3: CAVTESRTDTQYF. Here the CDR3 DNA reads TGTGCCGTTACAGAATCCCGCACAGATACGCAGTATTTT.

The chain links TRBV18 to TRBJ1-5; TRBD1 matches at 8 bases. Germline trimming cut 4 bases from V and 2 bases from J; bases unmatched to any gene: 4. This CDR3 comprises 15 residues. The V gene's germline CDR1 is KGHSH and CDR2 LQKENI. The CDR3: CASSLPGQGNQPQHF. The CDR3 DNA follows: TGTGCCAGCTCACTCCCGGGACAGGGCAATCAGCCCCAGCATTTT. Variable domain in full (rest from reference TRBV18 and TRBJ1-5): NAGVMQNPRHLVRRRGQEARLRCSPMKGHSHVYWYRQLPEEGLKFMVYLQKENIIDESGMPKERFSAEFPKEGPSILRIQQVVRGDSAAYFCASSLPGQGNQPQHFGDGTRLSIL.

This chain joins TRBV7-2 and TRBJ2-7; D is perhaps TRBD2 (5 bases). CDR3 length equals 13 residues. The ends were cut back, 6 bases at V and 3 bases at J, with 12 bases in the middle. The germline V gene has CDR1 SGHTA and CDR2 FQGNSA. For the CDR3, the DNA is TGTGCCAGCAGTGCGTACCGGGACTACGAGCAGTACTTC. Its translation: CASSAYRDYEQYF.

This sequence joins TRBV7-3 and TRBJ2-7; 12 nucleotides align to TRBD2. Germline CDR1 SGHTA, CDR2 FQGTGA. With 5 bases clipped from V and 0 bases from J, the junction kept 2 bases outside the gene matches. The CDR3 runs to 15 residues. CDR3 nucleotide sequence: TGTGCCAGCAGCCCTAGCGGGGGGGCCTCCTACGAGCAGTACTTC. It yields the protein CASSPSGGASYEQYF.

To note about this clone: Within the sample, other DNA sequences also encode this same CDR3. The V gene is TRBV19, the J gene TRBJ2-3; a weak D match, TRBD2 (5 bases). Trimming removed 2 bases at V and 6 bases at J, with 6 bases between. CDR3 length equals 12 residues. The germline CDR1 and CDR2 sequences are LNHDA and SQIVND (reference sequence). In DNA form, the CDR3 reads TGTGCCAGTAGTATACGAGGGGATACGCAGTATTTT. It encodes CASSIRGDTQYF.

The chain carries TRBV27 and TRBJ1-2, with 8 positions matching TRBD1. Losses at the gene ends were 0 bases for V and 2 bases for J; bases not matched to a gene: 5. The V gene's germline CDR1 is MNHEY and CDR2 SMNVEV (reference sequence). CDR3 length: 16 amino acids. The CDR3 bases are TGTGCCAGCAGTTTATCGCCGGGACAGGTGAACTATGGCTACACCTTC. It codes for CASSLSPGQVNYGYTF.

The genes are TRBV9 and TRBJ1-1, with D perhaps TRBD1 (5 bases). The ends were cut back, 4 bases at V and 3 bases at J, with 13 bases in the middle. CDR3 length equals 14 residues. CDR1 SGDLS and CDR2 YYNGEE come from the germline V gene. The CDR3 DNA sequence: TGTGCCAGCAGCCTGGGGCCGGTGGACACTGAAGCTTTCTTT. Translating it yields CASSLGPVDTEAFF.

CDR3 DNA sequence: TGTGCCACCAGCAGAGTGCGACGGCAAGGGACTAATAACTATGGCTACACCTTC. Protein sequence: CATSRVRRQGTNNYGYTF. The gene calls are TRBV15 and TRBJ1-2; D might be TRBD1 (5 bases). The CDR3 totals 18 residues. Germline values: CDR1 LNHNV, CDR2 YYDKDF (reference sequence). Trimming stripped 1 base from V and 1 base from J, with 19 bases between.

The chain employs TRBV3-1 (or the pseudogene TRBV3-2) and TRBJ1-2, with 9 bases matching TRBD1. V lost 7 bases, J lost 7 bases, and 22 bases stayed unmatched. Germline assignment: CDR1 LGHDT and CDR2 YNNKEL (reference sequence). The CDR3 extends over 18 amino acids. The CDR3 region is CASTVAQTPGQGVSGYTF. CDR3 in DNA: TGTGCCAGCACCGTAGCTCAAACTCCGGGACAGGGTGTTTCTGGCTACACCTTC.

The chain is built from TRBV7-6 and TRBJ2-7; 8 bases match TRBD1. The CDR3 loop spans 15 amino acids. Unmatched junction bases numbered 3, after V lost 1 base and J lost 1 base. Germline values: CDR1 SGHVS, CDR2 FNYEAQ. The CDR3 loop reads CASSLGTGLSYEQYF. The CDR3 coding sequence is TGTGCCAGCAGCTTAGGGACAGGGCTATCCTACGAGCAGTACTTC. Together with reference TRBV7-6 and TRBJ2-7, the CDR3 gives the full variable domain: GAGVSQSPRYKVTKRGQDVALRCDPISGHVSLYWYRQALGQGPEFLTYFNYEAQQDKSGLPNDRFSAERPEGSISTLTIQRTEQRDSAMYRCASSLGTGLSYEQYFGPGTRLTVT.

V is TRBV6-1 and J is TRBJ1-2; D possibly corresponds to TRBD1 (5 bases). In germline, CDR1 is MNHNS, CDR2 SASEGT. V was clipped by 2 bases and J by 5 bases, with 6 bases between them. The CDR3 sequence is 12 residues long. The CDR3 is CASSEPGYGYTF. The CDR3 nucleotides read TGTGCCAGCAGTGAACCAGGGTATGGCTACACCTTC.

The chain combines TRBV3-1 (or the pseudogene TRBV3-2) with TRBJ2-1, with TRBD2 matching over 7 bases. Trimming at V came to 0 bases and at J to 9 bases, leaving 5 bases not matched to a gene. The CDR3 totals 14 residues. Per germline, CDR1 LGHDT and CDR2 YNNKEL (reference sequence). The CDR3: CASSQERGLGEQFF. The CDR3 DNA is TGTGCCAGCAGCCAAGAGCGGGGGTTAGGTGAGCAGTTCTTC.

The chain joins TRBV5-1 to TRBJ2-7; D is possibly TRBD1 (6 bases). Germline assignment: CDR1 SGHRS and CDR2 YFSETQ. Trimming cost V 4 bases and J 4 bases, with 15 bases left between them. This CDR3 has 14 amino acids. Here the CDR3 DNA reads TGCGCCAGCAGCCGTTCGACAGGTGTATACGAGCAGTACTTC. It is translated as CASSRSTGVYEQYF.

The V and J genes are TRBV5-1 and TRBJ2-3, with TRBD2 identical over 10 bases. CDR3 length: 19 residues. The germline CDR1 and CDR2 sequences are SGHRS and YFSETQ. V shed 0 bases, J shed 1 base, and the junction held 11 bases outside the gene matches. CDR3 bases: TGCGCCAGCAGCTTGGCCCCTAGCGGGAGTGGGGGGGGCACAGATACGCAGTATTTT. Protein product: CASSLAPSGSGGGTDTQYF.

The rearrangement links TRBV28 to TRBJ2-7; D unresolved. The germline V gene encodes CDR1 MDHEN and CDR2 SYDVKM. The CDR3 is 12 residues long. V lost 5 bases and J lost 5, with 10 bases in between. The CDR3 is CASSDWSHEQYF. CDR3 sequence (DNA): TGTGCCAGCAGTGACTGGTCCCACGAGCAGTACTTC.

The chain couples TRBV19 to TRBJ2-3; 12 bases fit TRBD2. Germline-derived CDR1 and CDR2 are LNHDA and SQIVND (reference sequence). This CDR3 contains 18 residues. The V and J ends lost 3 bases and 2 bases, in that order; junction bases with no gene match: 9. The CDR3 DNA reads TGTGCCAGTAGTATCTCGGGTCTAGCGGGAGGGCTCACAGATACGCAGTATTTT. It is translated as CASSISGLAGGLTDTQYF.

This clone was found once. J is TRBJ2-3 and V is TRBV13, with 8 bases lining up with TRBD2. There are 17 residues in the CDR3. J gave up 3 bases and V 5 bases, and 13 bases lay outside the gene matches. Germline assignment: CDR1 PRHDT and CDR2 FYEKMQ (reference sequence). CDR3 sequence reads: CASSPKSAGEVTDTQYF. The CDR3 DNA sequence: TGTGCCAGCAGCCCAAAGTCAGCGGGAGAGGTAACAGATACGCAGTATTTT.

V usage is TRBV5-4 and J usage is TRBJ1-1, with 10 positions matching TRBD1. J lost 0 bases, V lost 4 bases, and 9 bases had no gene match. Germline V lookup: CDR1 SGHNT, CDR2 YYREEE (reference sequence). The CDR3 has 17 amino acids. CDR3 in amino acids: CASSPGQGSAMNTEAFF. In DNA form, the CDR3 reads TGTGCCAGCAGCCCGGGACAGGGGTCGGCGATGAACACTGAAGCTTTCTTT.